This T cell receptor beta chain was retrieved from a study of response to subunit inactivated influenza vaccine. CDR3 length: 14 amino acids. In germline, CDR1 is MNHEY, CDR2 SMNVEV (reference sequence). Trimming cost V 3 bases and J 2 bases; bases outside gene matches: 3. TCRdb reprocessed the RT-PCR reads with MiXCR, giving one entry per CDR3 protein. Of about 830,000 distinct CDR3 sequences listed, approximately 18% are singletons. The specimen comprised PBMCs from blood, sampled roughly 5 days after vaccination. The TCR comes from a man over 45 who received an inactivated influenza vaccine. The rearrangement uses TRBV27 and TRBJ2-5; 7 bases are a match to TRBD1. The CDR3 sequence is CASSFQGDQETQYF. CDR3 nucleotide sequence: TGTGCCAGCAGTTTCCAGGGGGATCAAGAGACCCAGTACTTC.